The 5 T cell receptor beta chains below come from one sample, sequenced in a study of cytomegalovirus exposure and HLA in healthy donors. A multiplex PCR was run with 60 Vbeta primers and 13 Jbeta primers. The repertoire was sequenced with immunoSEQ multiplex PCR; TCRdb's copy has only in-frame clones and lacks some. The sample includes about 250,000 clones, roughly two thirds of them seen just once. The sequencing sample was made of PBMCs. The receptors were gathered from a female donor in good health and CMV-seronegative.

The chain couples TRBV19 to TRBJ2-2, with 7 bases aligning to TRBD2. V lost 1 base and J lost 1; bases outside the gene matches: 6. The CDR3 covers 17 residues. From germline, CDR1 is LNHDA and CDR2 SQIVND (reference sequence). The CDR3 sequence: CASSIAYQRENTGELFF. CDR3 nucleotides: TGTGCCAGTAGTATAGCTTACCAGCGGGAGAACACCGGGGAGCTGTTTTTT.

The rearrangement uses TRBV6-1 and TRBJ2-1; 7 nucleotides line up with TRBD2. The V gene's germline CDR1 is MNHNS and CDR2 SASEGT. V shed 5 bases, J shed 9 bases, and the junction held 13 bases outside the gene matches. This CDR3 has 15 amino acids. The CDR3 bases are TGTGCCAGCAGTCCAGCGGGAAGGGGAGGTGGTGAGCAGTTCTTC. Encoded protein: CASSPAGRGGGEQFF.

The V and J genes are TRBV28 and TRBJ2-4; D may be TRBD2 (7 bases). Per germline, CDR1 MDHEN and CDR2 SYDVKM. Trimming shortened V by 2 bases and J by 7 bases, and 12 bases separated the two germline ends. The CDR3 is made up of 14 amino acids. DNA for the CDR3: TGTGCCAGCAGTTTAATCGGGGGGCACAACATTCAGTACTTC. Protein sequence: CASSLIGGHNIQYF. Variable domain in full (rest from reference TRBV28 and TRBJ2-4): DVKVTQSSRYLVKRTGEKVFLECVQDMDHENMFWYRQDPGLGLRLIYFSYDVKMKEKGDIPEGYSVSREKKERFSLILESASTNQTSMYLCASSLIGGHNIQYFGAGTRLSVL.

This clone was seen a handful of times. The genes are TRBV30 and TRBJ2-3, with 9 bases aligning to TRBD2. Trimming took 5 bases from V and 1 from J; bases not matched to a gene: 7. This CDR3 has 15 residues. In germline, CDR1 is GTSNPN, CDR2 SVGIG (reference sequence). CDR3 DNA: TGTGCCTGGTCGCGACTAGCGGTAGGCACAGATACGCAGTATTTT. Its translation: CAWSRLAVGTDTQYF.

The rearrangement uses TRBV7-8 and TRBJ2-2; tentative D call: TRBD2 (5 bases). The germline V and J ends were trimmed by 1 base and 6 bases, with 9 bases remaining between them. CDR1 is SGHVS, CDR2 FQNEAQ, per germline. This CDR3 is 14 amino acids long. The CDR3 nucleotides read TGTGCCAGCAGCTTAGAATTGGGAGCCGGGGAGCTGTTTTTT. Translation: CASSLELGAGELFF.